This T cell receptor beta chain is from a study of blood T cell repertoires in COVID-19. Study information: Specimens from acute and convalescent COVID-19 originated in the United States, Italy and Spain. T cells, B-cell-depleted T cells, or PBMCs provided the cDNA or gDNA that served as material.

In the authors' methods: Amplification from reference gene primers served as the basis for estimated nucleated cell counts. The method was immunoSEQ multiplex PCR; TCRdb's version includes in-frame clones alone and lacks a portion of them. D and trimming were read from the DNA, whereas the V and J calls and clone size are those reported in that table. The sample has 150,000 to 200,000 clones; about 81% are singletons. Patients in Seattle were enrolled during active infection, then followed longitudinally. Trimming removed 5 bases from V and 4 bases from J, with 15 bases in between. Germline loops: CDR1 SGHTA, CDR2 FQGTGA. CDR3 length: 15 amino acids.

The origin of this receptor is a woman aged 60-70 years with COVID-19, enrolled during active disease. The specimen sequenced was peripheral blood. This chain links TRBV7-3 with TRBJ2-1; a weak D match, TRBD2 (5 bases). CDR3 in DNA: TGTGCCAGCAGCCAAAATACGGGGATTTACAATGAGCAGTTCTTC. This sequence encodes CASSQNTGIYNEQFF. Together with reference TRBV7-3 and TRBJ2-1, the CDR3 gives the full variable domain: GAGVSQTPSNKVTEKGKYVELRCDPISGHTALYWYRQSLGQGPEFLIYFQGTGAADDSGLPNDRFFAVRPEGSVSTLKIQRTERGDSAVYLCASSQNTGIYNEQFFGPGTRLTVL.